This T cell receptor (beta chain) was identified during a study of T cell changes during pregnancy in multiple sclerosis. Using immunoSEQ multiplex PCR, the repertoire was profiled, and TCRdb retains in-frame clones only, with some absent. The sample shows around 42,000 clones, 91% of them seen only once. This clone was seen once. The CDR3 sequence is 15 residues long. Germline loops: CDR1 SGHTA, CDR2 FQGNSA. V was trimmed by 4 bases and J by 4 bases, leaving 14 bases between them. Sequencing used CD4+ T cells from peripheral blood mononuclear cells, obtained in the second trimester of pregnancy. V usage is TRBV7-2 and J usage is TRBJ2-1, with D possibly matching TRBD2 (5 bases). This clonotype was obtained from a female donor in good health, enrolled as a control in a pregnancy study. CDR3 loop: CASSSERILYNEQFF. The CDR3 DNA sequence: TGTGCCAGCAGCTCCGAGCGGATCCTATACAATGAGCAGTTCTTC.